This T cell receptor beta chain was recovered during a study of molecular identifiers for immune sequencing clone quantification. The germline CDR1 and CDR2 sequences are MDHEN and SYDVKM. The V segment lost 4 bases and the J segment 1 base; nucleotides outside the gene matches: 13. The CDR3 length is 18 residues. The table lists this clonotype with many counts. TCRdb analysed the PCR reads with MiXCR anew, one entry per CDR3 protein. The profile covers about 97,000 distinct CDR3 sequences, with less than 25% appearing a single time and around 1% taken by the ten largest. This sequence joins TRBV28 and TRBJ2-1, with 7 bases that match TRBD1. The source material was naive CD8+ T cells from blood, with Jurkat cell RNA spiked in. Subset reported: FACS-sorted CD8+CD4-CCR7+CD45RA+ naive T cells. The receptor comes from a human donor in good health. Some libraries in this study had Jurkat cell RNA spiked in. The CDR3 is CASSSPRLTGRSYNEQFF. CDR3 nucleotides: TGTGCCAGCAGTTCCCCTCGATTGACAGGGCGATCCTACAATGAGCAGTTCTTC.